These 30 T cell receptor beta chains came from one sample sequenced in a study of identical twins. One entry per CDR3 protein, called by TCRdb with MiXCR from the 5' RACE reads. Of approximately 700,000 distinct CDR3 sequences detected, around 6% appear once; the ten largest clones hold 1.5% to 2%. Sequencing was performed on naive T cells sorted from blood. The receptor source for this set is a man aged 18 to 30 in good health.

This clonotype occurred a few times. The chain joins TRBV6-5 to TRBJ1-1; D uncertain. V was trimmed by 0 bases and J by 1 base, leaving 12 bases between them. The CDR3 spans 16 residues. The germline gives CDR1 MNHEY, CDR2 SVGAGI. The CDR3 nucleotides are TGTGCCAGCAGTTACTCGAATCTCGGATCGAACACTGAAGCTTTCTTT. It yields the protein CASSYSNLGSNTEAFF.

This clonotype was detected ten times or more. The gene calls are TRBV5-1 and TRBJ2-3; possible D gene TRBD1, 6 bases. Germline V lookup: CDR1 SGHRS, CDR2 YFSETQ. Trimming pared 2 bases from V and 6 bases from J, leaving 13 bases between. This CDR3 contains 14 residues. The CDR3 spells CASSFLQGRDTQYF. The CDR3 DNA sequence: TGCGCCAGCAGCTTCTTGCAGGGGCGGGATACGCAGTATTTT.

This clonotype occurred a few times. The J gene is TRBJ2-3, the V gene TRBV2; 7 bases line up with TRBD2. V was pared by 8 bases and J by 5 bases, with 1 base of the junction left unmatched. The germline gives CDR1 SNHLY, CDR2 FYNNEI. The CDR3 consists of 11 residues. The CDR3 DNA sequence: TGTGCCAGCGGGGGGGAAGATACGCAGTATTTT. Its protein product is CASGGEDTQYF.

This clonotype was seen repeatedly, ten times or more. This rearrangement joins TRBV20-1 to TRBJ2-7; D perhaps matches TRBD2 (5 bases). CDR3 length: 13 residues. Germline CDR1 reads DFQATT; CDR2 reads SNEGSKA (reference sequence). Trimming stripped 7 bases from V and 4 bases from J, with 17 bases between. In DNA, the CDR3 is TGCAGTGTAACGGACTGGGAGCAGTACGAGCAGTACTTC. It translates to CSVTDWEQYEQYF.

The V call is TRBV29-1, the J call TRBJ1-1, with 7 bases lining up with TRBD1. This CDR3 has 10 amino acids. Germline V gene lookup returns CDR1 SQVTM and CDR2 ANQGSEA. The V and J ends lost 6 bases and 10 bases, in that order; junction bases with no gene match: 5. The CDR3 spells CSVDDRAAFF. The DNA for the CDR3 is TGCAGCGTGGATGACAGGGCAGCTTTCTTT. Together with reference TRBV29-1 and TRBJ1-1, the CDR3 gives the full variable domain: SAVISQKPSRDICQRGTSLTIQCQVDSQVTMMFWYRQQPGQSLTLIATANQGSEATYESGFVIDKFPISRPNLTFSTLTVSNMSPEDSSIYLCSVDDRAAFFGQGTRLTVV.

The V and J genes are TRBV11-2 and TRBJ2-1; 8 bases align to TRBD2. The CDR3 is 16 amino acids. J lost 8 bases, V lost 1 base, and 10 bases had no gene match. Germline V lookup: CDR1 SGHAT, CDR2 FQNNGV. CDR3 nucleotide sequence: TGTGCCAGCAGCTTAGGCTCAGGCGGGAGGTTCGATGAGCAGTTCTTC. This encodes CASSLGSGGRFDEQFF.

Ten or more counts support this clonotype. The V gene is TRBV15, the J gene TRBJ2-1, with 8 bases fitting TRBD2. CDR1 and CDR2 from the germline V gene are LNHNV and YYDKDF (reference sequence). The CDR3 has 17 amino acids. Trimming took 5 bases from V and 0 from J; bases not matched to a gene: 9. The DNA for the CDR3 is TGTGCCACCAGCGGTAATAGCGGGGCAAGCTCCTACAATGAGCAGTTCTTC. The encoded protein is CATSGNSGASSYNEQFF.

This clonotype was counted a few times. The rearrangement uses TRBV2 and TRBJ2-2, with 8 bases lining up with TRBD1. The V and J ends lost 8 bases and 3 bases, in that order; junction bases with no gene match: 5. Germline assignment: CDR1 SNHLY and CDR2 FYNNEI. This CDR3 comprises 14 residues. The CDR3 DNA sequence: TGTGCCAGCGCGGGACAGGCCTACACCGGGGAGCTGTTTTTT. Its translation is CASAGQAYTGELFF.

This clonotype was counted between two and nine times. The chain carries TRBV15 and TRBJ1-4; D may be TRBD1 (5 bases). The germline CDR1 and CDR2 sequences are LNHNV and YYDKDF (reference sequence). This CDR3 spans 15 amino acids. The V gene lost 3 bases and the J gene lost 8 bases, with 16 bases spanning the gap. CDR3 loop: CATSRPRGDLEKLFF. CDR3 nucleotides: TGTGCCACCAGCAGGCCCCGAGGGGATCTCGAAAAACTGTTTTTT.

The chain combines TRBV29-1 with TRBJ2-6; 8 nucleotides line up with TRBD1. CDR1 and CDR2 (germline): SQVTM, ANQGSEA. The V gene end was trimmed by 4 bases and the J gene end by 0 bases; junction bases not matched to a gene: 5. The CDR3 consists of 16 residues. CDR3 nucleotide sequence: TGCAGCGTTGTGCCAGGGGGCAACTCTGGGGCCAACGTCCTGACTTTC. As protein: CSVVPGGNSGANVLTF.

The gene calls are TRBV5-1 and TRBJ1-1; 10 positions agree with TRBD1. Per the germline V gene, CDR1 is SGHRS and CDR2 is YFSETQ. The CDR3 runs to 16 residues. Losses at the gene ends were 4 bases for V and 5 bases for J; bases not matched to a gene: 11. This CDR3 is CASSPGTGVEGTEAFF. The CDR3 DNA is TGCGCCAGCAGCCCCGGGACAGGGGTGGAAGGGACTGAAGCTTTCTTT.

The V call is TRBV11-2, the J call TRBJ1-1; D not certain. The germline gives CDR1 SGHAT, CDR2 FQNNGV. V lost 6 bases and J lost 2, with 13 bases in between. The CDR3 consists of 14 residues. The CDR3 DNA reads as TGTGCCAGCAGACTAACGACGGGAAACACTGAAGCTTTCTTT. Protein sequence: CASRLTTGNTEAFF.

This clonotype was recorded at least ten times. The chain uses TRBV29-1 and TRBJ2-7; D gene unclear. Trimming pared 4 bases from V and 2 bases from J, leaving 9 bases between. Germline-derived CDR1 and CDR2 are SQVTM and ANQGSEA. The length of the CDR3 is 12 residues. The DNA for the CDR3 is TGCAGCGTTGGACACGCTACCTACGAGCAGTACTTC. Residues: CSVGHATYEQYF.

The sample holds many counts of this clonotype. The chain carries TRBV18 and TRBJ2-4; TRBD1 might be the D (5 bases). The CDR3 consists of 15 residues. Germline V gene data show CDR1 as KGHSH and CDR2 as LQKENI. Trimming stripped 2 bases from V and 4 bases from J, with 12 bases between. The CDR3 nucleotides read TGTGCCAGCTCACCAGGAACGGACAAAAAAAACATTCAGTACTTC. It is translated as CASSPGTDKKNIQYF.

In this sample, this clonotype turned up many times. The chain joins TRBV10-3 to TRBJ1-5, with a weak D call TRBD1 (5 bases). Germline CDR1 ENHRY, CDR2 SYGVKD. V was shortened by 3 bases and J by 0 bases, with 12 bases between the two germline ends. This CDR3 comprises 16 residues. CDR3 sequence reads: CAISDGGIDSNQPQHF. The CDR3 DNA reads as TGTGCCATCAGTGATGGGGGGATCGATAGCAATCAGCCCCAGCATTTT.

This clonotype was seen ten or more times. The chain recombines TRBV29-1 with TRBJ2-3; 12 nucleotides line up with TRBD2. CDR1 is SQVTM and CDR2 is ANQGSEA in the germline V gene. The length of the CDR3 is 18 residues. V gave up 2 bases and J gave up 3 bases; unmatched junction bases: 12. In nucleotides, the CDR3 is TGCAGCGTTGAAAGACTAGCGGGAGCCCCTGATGGTACAGATACGCAGTATTTT. It is translated as CSVERLAGAPDGTDTQYF.

This clonotype has just a few counts. This chain uses TRBV2 with TRBJ2-2; D is unresolved. V lost 10 bases and J lost 4, with 16 bases in between. Germline V gene sequence: CDR1 SNHLY, CDR2 FYNNEI. The CDR3 extends over 14 amino acids. The CDR3 bases are TGTGCCACTGCGACTGAGAGGTTCACCGGGGAGCTGTTTTTT. Translated: CATATERFTGELFF. Drawing the rest from reference TRBV2 and TRBJ2-2, the complete variable domain is EPEVTQTPSHQVTQMGQEVILRCVPISNHLYFYWYRQILGQKVEFLVSFYNNEISEKSEIFDDQFSVERPDGSNFTLKIRSTKLEDSAMYFCATATERFTGELFFGEGSRLTVL.

This clonotype has at least ten counts. This rearrangement joins TRBV12-3 or TRBV12-4 to TRBJ2-7; D unresolved. The CDR3 loop spans 14 amino acids. V lost 3 bases to trimming and J lost 2 bases, with 11 bases between them. The CDR3 sequence is CASSFKGPTYEQYF. The DNA for the CDR3 is TGTGCCAGCAGTTTCAAGGGCCCAACCTACGAGCAGTACTTC.

This clonotype was counted ten times or more. The chain combines TRBV29-1 with TRBJ1-5; no firm D call. The CDR3 is 13 amino acids. Trimming took 1 base from V and 1 from J, leaving 5 bases between them. Germline V gene lookup returns CDR1 SQVTM and CDR2 ANQGSEA. CDR3 amino acids: CSVEVASNQPQHF. The CDR3 DNA is TGCAGCGTTGAAGTGGCCAGCAATCAGCCCCAGCATTTT.

This clonotype has ten or more counts. The chain links TRBV10-3 to TRBJ2-7; 7 bases match TRBD2. Germline V gene sequence: CDR1 ENHRY, CDR2 SYGVKD. This CDR3 has 14 residues. V lost 4 bases to trimming and J lost 2 bases; unmatched junction nucleotides: 5. This chain's CDR3 is CAISGASGPYEQYF. For the CDR3, the DNA is TGTGCCATCAGTGGGGCTAGCGGTCCCTACGAGCAGTACTTC.

This clonotype turned up a few times. This chain connects TRBV2 to TRBJ2-3; 7 positions agree with TRBD1. The CDR3 sequence is 13 residues long. Looked up from germline, CDR1 is SNHLY and CDR2 is FYNNEI. With 10 bases clipped from V and 3 bases from J, the junction kept 7 bases outside the gene matches. CDR3 nucleotides: TGTGCCACCCCGGGACAGATTACAGATACGCAGTATTTT. It yields the protein CATPGQITDTQYF.

J is TRBJ2-5 and V is TRBV28; TRBD1 matches at 10 bases. V lost 6 bases, J lost 5 bases, and 9 bases stayed unmatched. The CDR3 runs to 15 residues. Looked up from germline, CDR1 is MDHEN and CDR2 is SYDVKM. CDR3 coding DNA: TGTGCCAGCAGCTTAGGCAGGGACAGGGGCGAGACCCAGTACTTC. Translation: CASSLGRDRGETQYF.

Ten or more counts support this clonotype. This sequence joins TRBV5-8 and TRBJ1-1; maybe TRBD1 (5 bases). The length of the CDR3 is 13 residues. CDR1 and CDR2 from the germline V gene are SGHTS and YDEGEE. Between the trimmed V and J ends, which lost 0 bases and 11 bases, there was a span of 14 bases. The CDR3 DNA reads as TGTGCCAGCAGCTTGGTCCGTAAACAGGCGGCTTTCTTT. As protein: CASSLVRKQAAFF.

This clonotype has at least ten counts. The chain has TRBV20-1 and TRBJ1-5, with D possibly matching TRBD1 (6 bases). Trimming took off 6 bases at V and 4 bases at J, with 10 bases between the two ends. The CDR3 covers 12 residues. Germline CDR1 is DFQATT and CDR2 is SNEGSKA (reference sequence). The CDR3 DNA reads TGCAGTGCCCGGACAGCTAATCAGCCCCAGCATTTT. Amino acids: CSARTANQPQHF.

The rearrangement links TRBV7-2 to TRBJ2-7; the D gene could be TRBD1 or TRBD2 (7 bases each). The germline V and J ends were trimmed by 6 bases and 3 bases, with 15 bases remaining between them. This CDR3 comprises 14 residues. CDR1 and CDR2 (germline): SGHTA, FQGNSA. CDR3 in amino acids: CASSSRGGYYEQYF. The CDR3 DNA is TGTGCCAGCAGTTCCAGGGGGGGCTACTACGAGCAGTACTTC.

This clonotype was observed at least ten times. The chain has TRBV12-3 or TRBV12-4 and TRBJ2-1, with D perhaps TRBD1 (6 bases). CDR3 size: 16 residues. V was pared by 6 bases and J by 0 bases, with 15 bases between. CDR3 sequence reads: CASSSDRLGSYNEQFF. CDR3 coding DNA: TGTGCCAGCAGCTCAGACAGGTTGGGCTCCTACAATGAGCAGTTCTTC.

This clonotype was seen a handful of times. CDR3 coding DNA: TGTGCCAGCAGTTTAGACCCACGGGGACATTACGAGCAGTACTTC. Its protein product is CASSLDPRGHYEQYF. J is TRBJ2-7 and V is TRBV12-3 or TRBV12-4; a possible D gene is TRBD1 (6 bases). V gave up 1 base and J gave up 4 bases, with 14 bases separating them. The CDR3 runs to 15 residues.

This clonotype was picked up many times. J is TRBJ2-5 and V is TRBV11-2; D unresolved. The CDR3 is 16 amino acids. The ends were cut back, 0 bases at V and 2 bases at J, with 13 bases in the middle. CDR1 SGHAT and CDR2 FQNNGV come from the germline V gene. The CDR3 DNA follows: TGTGCCAGCAGCTTAGATGGGGTAGACTTTCAAGAGACCCAGTACTTC. Its translation: CASSLDGVDFQETQYF.

The V and J genes are TRBV29-1 and TRBJ2-7, with D perhaps matching TRBD2 (5 bases). The CDR3 is 14 amino acids. Trimming shortened V by 3 bases and J by 9 bases, and 21 bases separated the two germline ends. The germline V gene has CDR1 SQVTM and CDR2 ANQGSEA. The CDR3 spells CSVEFPDSSTVQYF. CDR3 DNA sequence: TGCAGCGTTGAGTTCCCGGACTCGTCGACCGTGCAGTACTTC.

This clonotype was seen a handful of times. This chain joins TRBV2 and TRBJ1-5; 7 nucleotides line up with TRBD1. Trimming cost V 7 bases and J 4 bases; bases outside gene matches: 7. CDR1 is SNHLY and CDR2 is FYNNEI in the germline V gene. The CDR3 sequence is 14 residues long. The CDR3 nucleotides are TGTGCCAGCACCCGGACAGGCCGGAATCAGCCCCAGCATTTT. Protein sequence: CASTRTGRNQPQHF.